These 18 T cell receptor beta chains were all obtained from the same sample, sequenced in a study of blood T cells in healthy people across ages. Through a sample-barcoded 5' primer and a J-beta primer mix, a second PCR was run for roughly 7 to 11 cycles. TCRdb re-called the 5' RACE reads with MiXCR, one entry per CDR3 protein. The table lists approximately 2,000,000 distinct CDR3 sequences, about 39% of them singletons. Sequenced material: blood. The receptor source for this set is a human donor in good health.

This chain links TRBV20-1 with TRBJ1-2; no firm D call. Trimming removed 7 bases at V and 6 bases at J, with 12 bases between. The CDR3 contains 11 residues. Germline CDR1 is DFQATT and CDR2 is SNEGSKA (reference sequence). The CDR3 DNA reads as TGCAGTGTTGGGGATGAAGATGGCTACACCTTC. This sequence encodes CSVGDEDGYTF.

This chain's CDR3 is CSVDGLHDSTDTQYF. CDR3 bases: TGCAGCGTTGATGGCCTCCATGATAGCACAGATACGCAGTATTTT. The chain uses TRBV29-1 and TRBJ2-3; D remains ambiguous. V was cut by 3 bases and J by 0 bases, with 13 bases left in between. This CDR3 region has 15 residues. The germline V gene has CDR1 SQVTM and CDR2 ANQGSEA.

V usage is TRBV7-2 and J usage is TRBJ1-2; 7 nucleotides agree with TRBD1. V lost 5 bases, J lost 6 bases, and 9 bases stayed unmatched. The CDR3 is 14 amino acids. Germline V gene lookup returns CDR1 SGHTA and CDR2 FQGNSA. The CDR3 nucleotides read TGTGCCAGCAGCATCACAGGGGTAGGGGATGGCTACACCTTC. Protein product: CASSITGVGDGYTF.

This clonotype has more than one count but fewer than ten. The junction departs from germline at one end; a sequencing error may be responsible. The V and J genes are TRBV7-2 and TRBJ2-7; TRBD2 matches at 14 bases. The germline CDR1 and CDR2 sequences are SGHTA and FQGNSA. The CDR3 spans 16 residues. The CDR3 nucleotides read TGCGCCAGCAGCTTACGCGGACTAGCGGGGGGTGGTGAGCAGTACTTC. Its translation: CASSLRGLAGGGEQYF.

This clonotype occurred a few times. Written as DNA, the CDR3 is TGTGCCAGCAGCCCGAGGATGACGGTAACCTACGAGCAGTACTTC. This encodes CASSPRMTVTYEQYF. V is TRBV3-1 and J is TRBJ2-7; no clear D gene. Trimming removed 4 bases from V and 2 bases from J, with 15 bases in between. This CDR3 has 15 amino acids. The germline V gene has CDR1 LGHDT and CDR2 YNNKEL (reference sequence).

The V gene is TRBV27, the J gene TRBJ1-1; 9 nucleotides match TRBD1. This CDR3 has 17 amino acids. Germline V gene sequence: CDR1 MNHEY, CDR2 SMNVEV (reference sequence). V was clipped by 5 bases and J by 4 bases; unmatched bases: 14. The CDR3 region has the DNA TGTGCCAGCAGTCTCGGGACAGGGTCCTTTTCTGGCACTGAAGCTTTCTTT. This sequence encodes CASSLGTGSFSGTEAFF.

The CDR3 bases are TGTGCCAGCGGGGACAGGACCTCCTACGAGCAGTACTTC. Residues: CASGDRTSYEQYF. The chain has TRBV6-5 and TRBJ2-7; 8 nucleotides agree with TRBD1. Germline CDR1 MNHEY, CDR2 SVGAGI. CDR3 length: 13 amino acids. The V segment lost 8 bases and the J segment 0 bases; nucleotides outside the gene matches: 3.

The chain combines TRBV29-1 with TRBJ2-1; D might be TRBD2 (7 bases). In germline, CDR1 is SQVTM, CDR2 ANQGSEA. Trimming removed 5 bases from V and 4 bases from J, with 21 bases in between. This CDR3 has 16 amino acids. The DNA for the CDR3 is TGCAGCGTTCCTCCTGGGGGGGCAGGGGCATACAATGAGCAGTTCTTC. This translates into CSVPPGGAGAYNEQFF.

The chain uses TRBV6-2 or TRBV6-3 and TRBJ2-1; D is uncertain. Per germline, CDR1 MNHEY and CDR2 SVGEGT. The CDR3 consists of 16 residues. V was trimmed by 5 bases and J by 0 bases, leaving 14 bases between them. This CDR3 is CASSLRLLGSYNEQFF. As DNA, the CDR3 is TGTGCCAGCAGTCTTCGACTCCTTGGCTCCTACAATGAGCAGTTCTTC.

As concerns this clonotype: The CDR3 does not close with the conserved phenylalanine or tryptophan, likely indicating a read error. This chain uses TRBV12-3 or TRBV12-4 with TRBJ2-7; TRBD2 aligns across 7 bases. The V and J ends lost 3 bases and 2 bases, in that order; junction bases with no gene match: 7. This CDR3 region has 15 residues. This CDR3 is CASSFGASGTYEQYL. The CDR3 nucleotides read TGTGCCAGCAGTTTTGGTGCTAGCGGCACCTACGAGCAGTACTTA.

A few counts support this clonotype. V gene TRBV4-1 combines with J gene TRBJ1-4; possibly TRBD1 for D (6 bases). Germline lookup yields CDR1 MGHRA and CDR2 YSYEKL. V shed 2 bases and J shed 5 bases, with 9 bases lying between them. This CDR3 is built from 14 residues. The CDR3 loop is CASSQLDRNEKLFF. CDR3 sequence (DNA): TGCGCCAGCAGCCAATTGGACAGAAATGAAAAACTGTTTTTT.

On this clonotype itself: Germline is not matched at one junction end, which may reflect a read error. The genes are TRBV10-3 and TRBJ2-7, with 8 bases that match TRBD1. This CDR3 is 15 amino acids long. The germline V gene encodes CDR1 ENHRY and CDR2 SYGVKD. The chain's CDR3 is CATSTTDRVWNEQYF. The CDR3 nucleotides read TGTGCCACCAGTACAACGGACAGGGTGTGGAACGAGCAGTACTTC.

This clonotype has only a few counts. The chain couples TRBV10-3 to TRBJ2-4, with a tentative D call TRBD2 (5 bases). The closer fit of TRBJ2-5 to the DNA end suggests the J call may be wrong. Germline CDR1 and CDR2: ENHRY and SYGVKD. CDR3 length: 16 residues. Here the CDR3 DNA reads TGTGCCATCAGGGGCGGACTGGGAATTCCTGAAGAGACCCAGTACTTC. Encoded protein: CAIRGGLGIPEETQYF.

The chain has TRBV12-5 and TRBJ1-3; D is uncertain. Per germline, CDR1 LGHNT and CDR2 FRNRAP. CDR3 size: 15 residues. V was trimmed by 3 bases and J by 1 base, leaving 10 bases between them. DNA for the CDR3: TGTGCTAGTGGTTTTATACCGCGGTCTGGAAACACCATATATTTT. Translating gives CASGFIPRSGNTIYF.

This clonotype was seen only a few times. V usage is TRBV9 and J usage is TRBJ2-1; 13 bases fit TRBD2. After removal of 4 bases from V and 6 bases from J, the junction contained 7 bases not matched to a gene. Germline-derived CDR1 and CDR2 are SGDLS and YYNGEE. The CDR3 is 16 residues long. The CDR3 sequence is CASSSGGLAGFNEQFF. The CDR3 bases are TGTGCCAGCAGCTCCGGGGGACTAGCGGGGTTCAATGAGCAGTTCTTC.

This clonotype has a handful of counts. The chain employs TRBV4-1 and TRBJ2-7; D possibly matches TRBD1 or TRBD2 (5 bases each). In germline, CDR1 is MGHRA, CDR2 YSYEKL. V lost 4 bases, J lost 2 bases, and 12 bases lay in between. The CDR3 spans 14 residues. CDR3 protein: CASSLLGDPYEQYF. DNA of the CDR3: TGCGCCAGCAGCCTTCTTGGGGACCCCTACGAGCAGTACTTC.

A few counts support this clonotype. The CDR3 nucleotides read TGCAGTGCTAGGGACAGGGGGGACGAGCAGTACTTC. This gives the protein CSARDRGDEQYF. The J gene is TRBJ2-7, the V gene TRBV20-1; 10 nucleotides line up with TRBD1. The CDR3 has 12 residues. The ends lost 3 bases at V and 5 bases at J; junction bases unmatched: 1. The germline V gene has CDR1 DFQATT and CDR2 SNEGSKA (reference sequence).

V usage is TRBV12-3 or TRBV12-4 and J usage is TRBJ2-6, with a tentative D call TRBD2 (7 bases). CDR3 length: 16 residues. With 7 bases removed from V and 0 bases from J, the gap between germline ends came to 13 bases. Written as DNA, the CDR3 is TGTGCCAGCACTCCGGGGGGCGTCTCTGGGGCCAACGTCCTGACTTTC. Translation gives CASTPGGVSGANVLTF.